The present T cell receptor beta chain was sequenced within a study of regulatory T cells in long-lasting Graves disease. Whole-study findings and limits: With a small sample size, accuracy may have been reduced.

This clonotype has a handful of counts. What it recognizes is unknown. The germline gives CDR1 SQVTM, CDR2 ANQGSEA. Deletions cut 4 bases from V and 9 bases from J, with 13 bases between. CDR3 length: 13 amino acids. The TCR beta library used iRepertoire HTBI primers with Arm-PCR amplification of CDR3. TCRdb re-derived calls from the multiplex PCR reads in MiXCR, one entry per CDR3 protein. This sample has 310,000 or so distinct CDR3 sequences; roughly a fifth occur once, and the top ten carry just under 30%. The sample's time point: persistent/refractory GD, antithyroid drugs over 5 years with positive TRAb. The TCR library was made from RNA extracted from PBMCs.

The chain recombines TRBV29-1 with TRBJ1-6; D uncertain. The receptor's source is a female donor with Graves disease. The specimen comprised peripheral blood mononuclear cells (PBMCs), sampled when the disease was refractory, from a patient treated with antithyroid drugs. The CDR3 sequence is CSVVTVSGSPLHF. The CDR3 DNA follows: TGCAGCGTTGTAACCGTTAGCGGTTCACCCCTCCACTTT.